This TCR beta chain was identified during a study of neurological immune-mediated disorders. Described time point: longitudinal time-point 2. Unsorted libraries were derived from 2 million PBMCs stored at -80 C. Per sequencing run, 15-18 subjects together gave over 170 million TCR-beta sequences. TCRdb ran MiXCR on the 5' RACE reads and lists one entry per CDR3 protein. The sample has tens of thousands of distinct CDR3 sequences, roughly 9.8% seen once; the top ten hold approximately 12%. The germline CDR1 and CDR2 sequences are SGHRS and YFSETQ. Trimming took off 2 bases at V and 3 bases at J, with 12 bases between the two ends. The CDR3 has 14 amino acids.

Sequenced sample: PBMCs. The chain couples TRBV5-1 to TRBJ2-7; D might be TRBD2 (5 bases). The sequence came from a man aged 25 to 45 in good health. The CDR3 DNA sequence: TGCGCCAGCAGCTTCGGTGGACTCCTCTACGAGCAGTACTTC. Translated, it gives CASSFGGLLYEQYF.